This T cell receptor (beta chain) was documented in a study of blood T cell repertoires in COVID-19. Study in general: The study drew acute and convalescent COVID-19 samples from the United States, Italy and Spain. The analysed material was cDNA or gDNA that came from T cells, B-cell-depleted T cells, or PBMCs.

Germline assignment: CDR1 MNHEY and CDR2 SVGEGT. The CDR3 contains 17 residues. J lost 3 bases, V lost 5 bases, and 10 bases had no gene match. Libraries were prepared by immunoSEQ multiplex PCR; TCRdb keeps only in-frame clonotypes and omits some of them. The sample gives 160,000 or so clones, approximately 93% of which show up once; around 2% is in the top ten. Sequenced sample: peripheral blood. The source is a woman aged 55-70 years with COVID-19, enrolled during active disease. The chain is built from TRBV6-2 or TRBV6-3 and TRBJ2-7; 13 bases fit TRBD2. The CDR3 sequence is CASSPGTSGVGFYEQYF. The CDR3 DNA follows: TGTGCCAGCAGTCCCGGGACTAGCGGGGTCGGGTTCTACGAGCAGTACTTC.